There are many counts of the clone carrying this TCR beta chain. Its antigen is not identified. Quantitative 5'-RACE with molecular barcodes generated TCR beta libraries. Each CDR3 protein is one row after TCRdb ran MiXCR on the 5' RACE reads. Of roughly 250,000 distinct CDR3 sequences detected, approximately 9% appear once; the ten largest clones hold approximately 6.2%. This entry comes from a study of CD8 T cells in ankylosing spondylitis. Study results and limitations: Reportedly, significant enrichment of disease-linked clones occurred in matched ankylosing spondylitis synovial fluid. Characteristic of ankylosing spondylitis blood, it appeared, was a TCR beta motif comprising fewer than 10 highly homologous variants.

Trimming shortened V by 1 base and J by 5 bases, and 14 bases separated the two germline ends. The CDR3 extends over 14 amino acids. Germline CDR1 and CDR2: GTSNPN and SVGIG (reference sequence). The receptor was derived from a male donor with ankylosing spondylitis or in good health (not recorded which). The chain joins TRBV30 to TRBJ1-2; maybe TRBD1 (5 bases). The material sequenced was blood, either unsorted or a sorted T cell fraction (not recorded which). In DNA form, the CDR3 reads TGTGCCTGGAGTGGGGCAGGGATAGGGTATGGCTACACCTTC. Residues: CAWSGAGIGYGYTF.